This T cell receptor beta chain originates from a study of OX40 agonist ivuxolimab in advanced cancers. About the full investigation: The costimulatory receptor OX40 (CD134) was targeted by ivuxolimab, a fully human IgG2 agonistic monoclonal antibody. Intravenous ivuxolimab was administered to patients every 2 weeks at six dose levels: 0.01, 0.1, 0.3, 1.5, 3 and 10 mg/kg. Among the roughly 52 dose-escalation patients, about 19 had hepatocellular carcinoma, roughly 15 melanoma, 9 renal cell carcinoma and 9 head and neck cancer. In the dose-escalation cohort, 82.7% of patients were male, and the mean age was roughly 60 years with a range of about 20 to 80. Prior anti-PD-1, anti-PD-L1 or anti-CTLA-4 therapy was permitted, and about two fifths of dose-escalation patients had received checkpoint inhibitors. Partial responses occurred in three dose-escalation patients: two with cutaneous melanoma and one with hepatocellular carcinoma. Peripheral TCRbeta sequencing aimed to test whether ivuxolimab altered TCR sequence diversity and caused clonal T-cell expansion. The paper reports the monotherapy dose-escalation portion (N = 52 patients) of the phase I ivuxolimab trial.

The trial excluded patients who had a history of autoimmune disease or were on systemic immunosuppression. Peripheral blood for TCR sequencing was drawn from every dose cohort at baseline, at cycle 4 day 1 and at cycle 7 day 1. Samples came from an open-label, multicenter, first-in-human phase I dose-escalation trial of ivuxolimab. Adults with locally advanced or metastatic head and neck squamous cell, hepatocellular, melanoma or renal cell carcinoma were enrolled in the trial. Before TCR sequencing, CD4+ T cells and CD8+ T cells from peripheral blood were sorted into separate populations. Results and caveats for the whole study, not just this receptor: At doses from 0.1 to 3.0 mg/kg, clonal expansion was seen in both CD4+ and CD8+ blood T cells between baseline and week 6. Antigen specificity was not determined for the clonally expanded peripheral T cells. After ivuxolimab, CD8+ T cells had more expanded clones than CD4+ T cells on average. In partial responders in the 0.1-3.0 mg/kg groups, normalized peripheral clonal expansion was found to be among the lowest, especially among CD8+ T cells. Low levels of normalized T-cell clonal expansion were also shown by some nonresponding patients.

With respect to this clone: Its antigen remains undetermined. Base-call qualities are not available, and no considerably larger clone is one nucleotide away.

Genomic DNA was extracted from sorted cells for sequencing of the TCRbeta CDR3 region. The immunoSEQ Assay was used for sequencing of TCRbeta CDR3 regions. In its TCRdb copy, this immuneACCESS table keeps in-frame sequences only and misses some clones. Where compared with another copy, unresolved V genes explain less than half of these, and the others have no known cause. A total of about 36,000 clones appear in this sample, about 81% of them only once. The top ten hold 22% of the sample. The sequences come from CD4+ or CD8+ T cells sorted from blood, collected in a trial of the OX40 agonist ivuxolimab. This sequence originates from an adult with an advanced solid tumor such as melanoma, head and neck, liver or kidney cancer.

The CDR3 is CASSQKTGRYNSPLHF. The DNA reads TGCGCCAGCAGTCAAAAGACAGGGAGATATAATTCACCCCTCCACTTT. Here the chain combines TRBV23-1 and TRBJ1-6; TRBD1 agrees with 7 junctional bases. TRBV23-1 is marked as an open reading frame, function uncertain. The CDR3 starts with the cysteine, ends with the phenylalanine, and has 16 residues. The read is trimmed to its CDR3 DNA, 48 bases read in frame from base 1. For this chain, trimming is 2 bases at the V end and 4 bases at the J end, and the number of junction bases without a gene match is 5.